The sequence of this T cell receptor beta chain was determined in a study of blood T cell repertoires in COVID-19. Study-level information: From T cells, B-cell-depleted T cells, or PBMCs came the material, which was cDNA or gDNA.

Method: immunoSEQ multiplex PCR; TCRdb's copy keeps in-frame clones and lacks some. The repertoire includes about 150,000 clones, around 84% of them detected once, and under 9.5% sits in the top ten. The length of the CDR3 is 13 residues. With 5 bases removed from V and 6 bases from J, the gap between germline ends came to 11 bases. Germline lookup yields CDR1 SNHLY and CDR2 FYNNEI. This sequence originates from a man aged 50 or older who had recovered from COVID-19. The chain joins TRBV2 to TRBJ1-5; D is uncertain. Material: PBMCs or T cells enriched from blood (not recorded which). DNA of the CDR3: TGTGCCAGCAGTACTGACTATGGTCAGCCCCAGCATTTT. Its protein is CASSTDYGQPQHF. Looking up the rest from reference TRBV2 and TRBJ1-5 gives the full variable domain: EPEVTQTPSHQVTQMGQEVILRCVPISNHLYFYWYRQILGQKVEFLVSFYNNEISEKSEIFDDQFSVERPDGSNFTLKIRSTKLEDSAMYFCASSTDYGQPQHFGDGTRLSIL.